This entry concerns a single TCR beta chain. The record originates from a study of response to subunit inactivated influenza vaccine. V dropped 3 bases and J dropped 0 bases, with 14 bases sitting between them. CDR1 and CDR2 (germline): SGHRS, YFSETQ. CDR3 length: 16 residues. From the RT-PCR reads, TCRdb called clonotypes with MiXCR, one entry per CDR3 protein. The sample has just under 550,000 distinct CDR3 sequences, less than 25% seen once. This sample was shared with a second study, whose subject was T cells expressing NK-cell markers. That work adds: For TCR beta, cDNA was produced by 5'RACE template switching with UMIs.

The chain recombines TRBV5-1 with TRBJ2-3; possible D gene TRBD1, 5 bases. The starting material was CD4+ T cells sorted from PBMCs, obtained about 11 days after vaccination. The TCR was taken from a man aged 50-60 years who received an inactivated influenza vaccine. The CDR3 region is CASSYRQRSSTDTQYF. CDR3 nucleotide sequence: TGCGCCAGCAGCTACAGACAGAGGAGTAGCACAGATACGCAGTATTTT. Complete variable domain (other parts from reference TRBV5-1 and TRBJ2-3): KAGVTQTPRYLIKTRGQQVTLSCSPISGHRSVSWYQQTPGQGLQFLFEYFSETQRNKGNFPGRFSGRQFSNSRSEMNVSTLELGDSALYLCASSYRQRSSTDTQYFGPGTRLTVL.